Listed below are T cell receptor beta chains from one sample, sequenced in a study of shared clonotypes between healthy human individuals. Repertoires were generated with immunoSEQ multiplex PCR, while TCRdb's copy carries only in-frame clones and drops some. The data contain about 1.5 million clones, roughly 95% of them singletons. The sequencing input was naive CD4+ T cells sorted from blood. The receptors come from a man in his thirties or forties in good health. Each CDR3 is given with its conserved first and last residue. The order of the fields is clone size, V gene, CDR3 length, J gene, D gene, CDR3 protein, CDR3 DNA. A D gene is named only where the DNA matches it firmly. Size is omitted from some rows. Given values are once, few, many or a class for expanded clones.

abundance: NA; v_gene: TRBV28; len: 14; j_gene: TRBJ2-7; d_gene: NA; CDR3aa: CASSYRDLFNEQYF; CDR3nt: TGTGCCAGCAGCTACCGGGACTTATTTAACGAGCAGTACTTC
abundance: NA; v_gene: TRBV10-3; len: 14; j_gene: TRBJ2-7; d_gene: NA; CDR3aa: CAISEFPASYEQYF; CDR3nt: TGTGCCATCAGTGAGTTCCCGGCTTCCTACGAGCAGTACTTC
abundance: NA; v_gene: TRBV7-9; len: 16; j_gene: TRBJ2-7; d_gene: TRBD2; CDR3aa: CASSSRLAGGYYEQYF; CDR3nt: TGTGCCAGCAGCTCGCGACTAGCGGGAGGGTACTACGAGCAGTACTTC
abundance: NA; v_gene: TRBV6-6; len: 16; j_gene: TRBJ1-2; d_gene: TRBD1; CDR3aa: CASSSTGQGEGDGYTF; CDR3nt: TGTGCCAGCAGTTCAACGGGACAGGGGGAGGGAGATGGCTACACCTTC
abundance: NA; v_gene: TRBV14; len: 14; j_gene: TRBJ1-1; d_gene: NA; CDR3aa: CASSQRQMNTEAFF; CDR3nt: TGTGCCAGCAGCCAGCGACAGATGAACACTGAAGCTTTCTTT
abundance: NA; v_gene: TRBV29-1; len: 12; j_gene: TRBJ2-5; d_gene: NA; CDR3aa: CSVERGQETQYF; CDR3nt: TGCAGCGTTGAACGCGGCCAAGAGACCCAGTACTTC
abundance: NA; v_gene: TRBV5-1; len: 17; j_gene: TRBJ2-2; d_gene: TRBD2; CDR3aa: CASSLLAGQLNTGELFF; CDR3nt: TGCGCCAGCAGCTTGCTAGCGGGCCAACTGAACACCGGGGAGCTGTTTTTT
abundance: NA; v_gene: TRBV18; len: 19; j_gene: TRBJ2-5; d_gene: NA; CDR3aa: CASSPRAVKSSASRETQYF; CDR3nt: TGTGCCAGCTCTCCCCGAGCCGTGAAATCTAGCGCTTCAAGAGAGACCCAGTACTTC
abundance: NA; v_gene: TRBV28; len: 17; j_gene: TRBJ2-7; d_gene: NA; CDR3aa: CASKLSRGLSLTYEQYF; CDR3nt: TGTGCTAGCAAGCTTTCCAGGGGCCTCTCACTTACCTACGAGCAGTACTTC
abundance: NA; v_gene: TRBV4-3; len: 13; j_gene: TRBJ1-2; d_gene: TRBD1; CDR3aa: CASSRTGLYGYTF; CDR3nt: TGCGCCAGCAGCCGGACAGGGCTCTATGGCTACACCTTC
abundance: once; v_gene: TRBV4-1; len: 12; j_gene: TRBJ2-7; d_gene: NA; CDR3aa: CASSQDGYEQYF; CDR3nt: TGCGCCAGCAGCCAGGACGGCTACGAGCAGTACTTC
abundance: NA; v_gene: TRBV19; len: 14; j_gene: TRBJ1-2; d_gene: NA; CDR3aa: CASSTTAYAPGYTF; CDR3nt: TGTGCCAGTAGTACTACAGCCTACGCTCCTGGCTACACCTTC
abundance: NA; v_gene: TRBV7-3; len: 13; j_gene: TRBJ2-2; d_gene: NA; CDR3aa: CASSVSGAGELFF; CDR3nt: TGTGCCAGCAGCGTCTCTGGCGCCGGGGAGCTGTTTTTT
abundance: NA; v_gene: TRBV15; len: 14; j_gene: TRBJ2-1; d_gene: TRBD1; CDR3aa: CATSWDRGLGEQFF; CDR3nt: TGTGCCACCAGCTGGGACAGGGGGTTAGGTGAGCAGTTCTTC
abundance: NA; v_gene: TRBV9; len: 14; j_gene: TRBJ1-1; d_gene: NA; CDR3aa: CASSVDSQNTEAFF; CDR3nt: TGTGCCAGCAGCGTCGACAGCCAGAACACTGAAGCTTTCTTT
abundance: NA; v_gene: TRBV7-7; len: 16; j_gene: TRBJ2-1; d_gene: NA; CDR3aa: CASSPLGWGPYNEQFF; CDR3nt: TGTGCCAGCAGCCCGCTAGGGTGGGGGCCCTACAATGAGCAGTTCTTC
abundance: NA; v_gene: TRBV29-1; len: 13; j_gene: TRBJ1-1; d_gene: NA; CDR3aa: CSVESQERTEAFF; CDR3nt: TGCAGCGTTGAAAGCCAGGAAAGGACTGAAGCTTTCTTT
abundance: NA; v_gene: TRBV29-1; len: 15; j_gene: TRBJ2-2; d_gene: TRBD2; CDR3aa: CSALLAGGNTGELFF; CDR3nt: TGCAGCGCCCTACTAGCGGGAGGGAACACCGGGGAGCTGTTTTTT
abundance: NA; v_gene: TRBV15; len: 14; j_gene: TRBJ2-3; d_gene: NA; CDR3aa: CATSRTLSTDTQYF; CDR3nt: TGTGCCACCAGCAGAACTCTTAGCACAGATACGCAGTATTTT
abundance: NA; v_gene: TRBV4-3; len: 14; j_gene: TRBJ1-5; d_gene: NA; CDR3aa: CASSRSLLGQPQHF; CDR3nt: TGCGCCAGCAGCCGGAGTTTGTTGGGTCAGCCCCAGCATTTT
abundance: NA; v_gene: TRBV5-4; len: 19; j_gene: TRBJ2-7; d_gene: TRBD2; CDR3aa: CASSKGGAGRPRGIYEQYF; CDR3nt: TGTGCCAGCAGCAAAGGCGGAGCGGGAAGGCCCCGCGGGATCTACGAGCAGTACTTC
abundance: NA; v_gene: TRBV7-2; len: 15; j_gene: TRBJ2-1; d_gene: NA; CDR3aa: CASSSGIPTYNEQFF; CDR3nt: TGTGCCAGCAGCTCCGGGATTCCCACCTACAATGAGCAGTTCTTC
abundance: NA; v_gene: TRBV30; len: 12; j_gene: TRBJ2-3; d_gene: TRBD1; CDR3aa: CAWGTGTDTQYF; CDR3nt: TGTGCCTGGGGGACAGGCACAGATACGCAGTATTTT
abundance: NA; v_gene: TRBV11-2; len: 16; j_gene: TRBJ2-1; d_gene: TRBD1; CDR3aa: CASSPRRQGPKGEQFF; CDR3nt: TGTGCCAGCAGCCCCCGCAGACAGGGCCCCAAGGGGGAGCAGTTCTTC
abundance: NA; v_gene: TRBV7-3; len: 12; j_gene: TRBJ2-7; d_gene: NA; CDR3aa: CASSLDTYEQYF; CDR3nt: TGTGCCAGCAGCTTGGACACCTACGAGCAGTACTTC
abundance: NA; v_gene: TRBV11-2; len: 16; j_gene: TRBJ2-7; d_gene: NA; CDR3aa: CASSLLRDSITYEQYF; CDR3nt: TGTGCCAGCAGCCTCCTAAGGGACTCGATTACCTACGAGCAGTACTTC
abundance: NA; v_gene: TRBV9; len: 14; j_gene: TRBJ1-2; d_gene: NA; CDR3aa: CASSVVGESSGYTF; CDR3nt: TGTGCCAGCAGCGTAGTGGGAGAATCCTCTGGCTACACCTTC
abundance: NA; v_gene: TRBV19; len: 15; j_gene: TRBJ2-1; d_gene: TRBD2; CDR3aa: CASSTGLAGYSEQFF; CDR3nt: TGTGCCAGTAGTACGGGACTAGCGGGATACAGTGAGCAGTTCTTC
abundance: once; v_gene: TRBV11-2; len: 14; j_gene: TRBJ2-1; d_gene: NA; CDR3aa: CASSLDYGSNEQFF; CDR3nt: TGTGCCAGCAGCTTAGATTACGGGAGCAATGAGCAGTTCTTC
abundance: once; v_gene: TRBV7-3; len: 13; j_gene: TRBJ2-5; d_gene: NA; CDR3aa: CASSPQGMGTQYF; CDR3nt: TGTGCCAGCAGCCCCCAGGGGATGGGGACCCAGTACTTC
abundance: NA; v_gene: TRBV18; len: 14; j_gene: TRBJ2-7; d_gene: NA; CDR3aa: CASSPTTVGGEQYF; CDR3nt: TGTGCCAGCTCACCAACGACGGTTGGGGGCGAGCAGTACTTC
abundance: NA; v_gene: TRBV7-8; len: 15; j_gene: TRBJ2-7; d_gene: NA; CDR3aa: CASSQIWGELYEQYF; CDR3nt: TGTGCCAGCAGCCAGATCTGGGGGGAGCTCTACGAGCAGTACTTC
abundance: NA; v_gene: TRBV7-2; len: 17; j_gene: TRBJ2-7; d_gene: NA; CDR3aa: CASSLALVAMGSYEQYF; CDR3nt: TGTGCCAGCAGCTTAGCGCTGGTAGCGATGGGCTCCTACGAGCAGTACTTC
abundance: NA; v_gene: TRBV28; len: 15; j_gene: TRBJ2-3; d_gene: TRBD2; CDR3aa: CATSPSGAGTDTQYF; CDR3nt: TGTGCCACGAGCCCTAGCGGGGCTGGGACAGATACGCAGTATTTT
abundance: NA; v_gene: TRBV6-1; len: 15; j_gene: TRBJ2-1; d_gene: NA; CDR3aa: CASTIDLDSYNEQFF; CDR3nt: TGTGCCAGCACTATTGATCTGGACTCCTACAATGAGCAGTTCTTC
abundance: once; v_gene: TRBV5-1; len: 13; j_gene: TRBJ1-2; d_gene: NA; CDR3aa: CASSNQDDYGYTF; CDR3nt: TGCGCCAGCAGCAACCAGGACGACTATGGCTACACCTTC
abundance: NA; v_gene: TRBV10-1; len: 12; j_gene: TRBJ1-1; d_gene: TRBD1; CDR3aa: CASRGQGTEAFF; CDR3nt: TGCGCCAGCAGAGGACAGGGAACTGAAGCTTTCTTT
abundance: NA; v_gene: TRBV18; len: 15; j_gene: TRBJ2-2; d_gene: NA; CDR3aa: CASSPSLGSTGELFF; CDR3nt: TGTGCCAGCTCACCGTCCTTGGGATCCACCGGGGAGCTGTTTTTT
abundance: NA; v_gene: TRBV7-9; len: 14; j_gene: TRBJ2-5; d_gene: TRBD2; CDR3aa: CASSPGLAGETQYF; CDR3nt: TGTGCCAGCAGCCCGGGACTAGCGGGGGAGACCCAGTACTTC
abundance: NA; v_gene: TRBV28; len: 15; j_gene: TRBJ2-2; d_gene: TRBD2; CDR3aa: CASASSGSGGGELFF; CDR3nt: TGTGCCAGCGCATCTAGCGGGAGCGGGGGCGGGGAGCTGTTTTTT
abundance: NA; v_gene: TRBV5-1; len: 16; j_gene: TRBJ2-1; d_gene: TRBD2; CDR3aa: CASSLDGLADYNEQFF; CDR3nt: TGCGCCAGCAGCTTGGACGGACTAGCGGACTACAATGAGCAGTTCTTC
abundance: NA; v_gene: TRBV5-5; len: 14; j_gene: TRBJ2-5; d_gene: NA; CDR3aa: CASSQGLGQETQYF; CDR3nt: TGTGCCAGCAGCCAGGGACTTGGCCAAGAGACCCAGTACTTC
abundance: NA; v_gene: TRBV9; len: 17; j_gene: TRBJ2-5; d_gene: TRBD2; CDR3aa: CASSVTSGLAGAETQYF; CDR3nt: TGTGCCAGCAGCGTGACCTCGGGACTAGCGGGAGCAGAGACCCAGTACTTC
abundance: NA; v_gene: TRBV27; len: 15; j_gene: TRBJ2-5; d_gene: NA; CDR3aa: CASSPGTFSQETQYF; CDR3nt: TGTGCCAGCAGCCCGGGGACTTTTTCCCAAGAGACCCAGTACTTC
abundance: NA; v_gene: TRBV9; len: 19; j_gene: TRBJ2-1; d_gene: TRBD2; CDR3aa: CASSVEMGLAGGKYNEQFF; CDR3nt: TGTGCCAGCAGCGTAGAAATGGGACTAGCGGGAGGTAAATACAATGAGCAGTTCTTC
abundance: NA; v_gene: TRBV28; len: 14; j_gene: TRBJ2-3; d_gene: NA; CDR3aa: CASSFRIRMDTQYF; CDR3nt: TGTGCCAGCAGTTTCCGAATCCGGATGGATACGCAGTATTTT
abundance: NA; v_gene: TRBV19; len: 14; j_gene: TRBJ1-5; d_gene: NA; CDR3aa: CASSNIDRRKSQHF; CDR3nt: TGTGCCAGTAGTAATATTGACCGGAGAAAGTCCCAGCATTTT
abundance: NA; v_gene: TRBV6-6; len: 14; j_gene: TRBJ2-1; d_gene: NA; CDR3aa: CASSFAIFGNEQFF; CDR3nt: TGTGCCAGCAGTTTTGCAATATTCGGGAATGAGCAGTTCTTC
abundance: NA; v_gene: TRBV29-1; len: 13; j_gene: TRBJ2-1; d_gene: NA; CDR3aa: CSVAKTVGRGQFF; CDR3nt: TGCAGCGTTGCTAAGACCGTGGGGAGAGGGCAGTTCTTC
abundance: NA; v_gene: TRBV27; len: 14; j_gene: TRBJ2-5; d_gene: TRBD1; CDR3aa: CASSHGTGKETQYF; CDR3nt: TGTGCCAGCAGTCACGGGACAGGGAAAGAGACCCAGTACTTC
abundance: NA; v_gene: TRBV6-1; len: 15; j_gene: TRBJ2-1; d_gene: TRBD1; CDR3aa: CASSGGQGIQGEQFF; CDR3nt: TGTGCCAGCAGTGGCGGACAGGGTATACAGGGTGAGCAGTTCTTC
abundance: NA; v_gene: TRBV7-9; len: 13; j_gene: TRBJ2-7; d_gene: NA; CDR3aa: CASSPLFSVGARF; CDR3nt: TGTGCCAGCAGCCCACTGTTTTCGGTTGGGGCTCGGTTC
abundance: NA; v_gene: TRBV6-9; len: 15; j_gene: TRBJ1-5; d_gene: NA; CDR3aa: CASSSRAGARQPQHF; CDR3nt: TGTGCCAGCAGTTCCAGGGCTGGAGCCCGGCAGCCCCAGCATTTT
abundance: once; v_gene: TRBV6-6; len: 15; j_gene: TRBJ1-2; d_gene: NA; CDR3aa: CASSSTVAGILGYTF; CDR3nt: TGTGCCAGCAGCTCTACAGTGGCGGGAATTCTCGGCTACACCTTC